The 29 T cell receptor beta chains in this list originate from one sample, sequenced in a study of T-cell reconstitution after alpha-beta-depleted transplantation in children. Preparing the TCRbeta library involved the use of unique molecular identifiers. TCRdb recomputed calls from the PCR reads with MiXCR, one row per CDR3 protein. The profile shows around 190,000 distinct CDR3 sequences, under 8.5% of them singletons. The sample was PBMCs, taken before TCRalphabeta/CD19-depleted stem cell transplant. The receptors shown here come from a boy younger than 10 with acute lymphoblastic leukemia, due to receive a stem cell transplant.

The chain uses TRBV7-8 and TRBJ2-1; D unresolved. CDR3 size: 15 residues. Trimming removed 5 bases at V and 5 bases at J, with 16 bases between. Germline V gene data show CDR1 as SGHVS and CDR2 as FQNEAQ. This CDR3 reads CASSLLDTPDNEQFF. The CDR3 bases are TGTGCCAGCAGCCTACTCGACACTCCCGACAATGAGCAGTTCTTC.

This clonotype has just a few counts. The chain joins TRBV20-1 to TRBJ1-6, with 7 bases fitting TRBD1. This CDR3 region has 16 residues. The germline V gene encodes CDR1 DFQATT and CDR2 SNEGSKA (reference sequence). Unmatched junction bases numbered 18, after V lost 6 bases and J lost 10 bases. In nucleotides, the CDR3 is TGCAGTGCAGCGCGAAGAACAGGGGCAGTTGGGTCACCCCTCCACTTT. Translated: CSAARRTGAVGSPLHF.

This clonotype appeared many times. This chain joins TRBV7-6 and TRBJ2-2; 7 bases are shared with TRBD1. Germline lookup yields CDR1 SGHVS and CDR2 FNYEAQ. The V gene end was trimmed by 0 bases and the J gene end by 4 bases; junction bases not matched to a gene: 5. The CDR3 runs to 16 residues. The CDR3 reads CASSLALTGITGELFF. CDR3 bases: TGTGCCAGCAGCTTAGCCTTGACAGGGATCACCGGGGAGCTGTTTTTT.

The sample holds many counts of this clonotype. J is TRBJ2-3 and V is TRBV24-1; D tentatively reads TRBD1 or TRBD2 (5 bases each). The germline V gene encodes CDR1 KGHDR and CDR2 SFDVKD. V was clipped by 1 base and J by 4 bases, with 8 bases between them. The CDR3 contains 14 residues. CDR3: CATSDFGGADTQYF. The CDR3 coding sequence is TGTGCCACCAGTGATTTTGGGGGTGCAGATACGCAGTATTTT.

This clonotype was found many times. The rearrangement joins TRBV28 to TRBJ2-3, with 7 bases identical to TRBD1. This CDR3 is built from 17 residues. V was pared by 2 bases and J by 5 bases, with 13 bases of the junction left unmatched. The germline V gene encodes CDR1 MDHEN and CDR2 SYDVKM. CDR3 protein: CASSLDTGTAELDTQYF. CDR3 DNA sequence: TGTGCCAGCAGTTTAGACACCGGGACAGCAGAGTTAGATACGCAGTATTTT.

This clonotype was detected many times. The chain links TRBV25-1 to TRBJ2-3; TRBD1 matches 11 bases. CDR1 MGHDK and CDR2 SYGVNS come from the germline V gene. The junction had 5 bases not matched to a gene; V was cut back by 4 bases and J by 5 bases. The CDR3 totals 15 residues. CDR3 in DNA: TGTGCCAGCAGTGGGAGGGACAGGGGGGGAGATACGCAGTATTTT. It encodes CASSGRDRGGDTQYF.

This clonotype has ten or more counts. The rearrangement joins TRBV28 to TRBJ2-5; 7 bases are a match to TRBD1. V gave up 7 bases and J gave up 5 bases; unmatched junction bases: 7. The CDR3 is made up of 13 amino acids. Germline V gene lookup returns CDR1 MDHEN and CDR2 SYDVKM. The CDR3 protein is CASTGRGQETQYF. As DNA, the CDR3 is TGTGCCAGCACCGGCCGGGGACAGGAGACCCAGTACTTC. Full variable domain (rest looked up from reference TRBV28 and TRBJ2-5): DVKVTQSSRYLVKRTGEKVFLECVQDMDHENMFWYRQDPGLGLRLIYFSYDVKMKEKGDIPEGYSVSREKKERFSLILESASTNQTSMYLCASTGRGQETQYFGPGTRLLVL.

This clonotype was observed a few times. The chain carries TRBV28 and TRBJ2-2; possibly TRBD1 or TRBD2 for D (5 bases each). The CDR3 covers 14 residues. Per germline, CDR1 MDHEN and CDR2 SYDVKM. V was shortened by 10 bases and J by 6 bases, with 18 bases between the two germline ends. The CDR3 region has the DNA TGTGCCACCCACGTCCGGGGCCGCGCCGGGGAGCTGTTTTTT. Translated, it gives CATHVRGRAGELFF.

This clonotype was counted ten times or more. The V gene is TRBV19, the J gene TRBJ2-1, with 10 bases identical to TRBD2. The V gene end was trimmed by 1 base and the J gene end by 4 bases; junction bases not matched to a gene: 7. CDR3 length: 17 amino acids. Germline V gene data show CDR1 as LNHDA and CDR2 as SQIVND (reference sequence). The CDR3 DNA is TGTGCCAGTAGTATAGGGGCTAGCGGGAGACTATACAATGAGCAGTTCTTC. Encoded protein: CASSIGASGRLYNEQFF. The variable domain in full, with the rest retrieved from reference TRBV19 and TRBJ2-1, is DGGITQSPKYLFRKEGQNVTLSCEQNLNHDAMYWYRQDPGQGLRLIYYSQIVNDFQKGDIAEGYSVSREKKESFPLTVTSAQKNPTAFYLCASSIGASGRLYNEQFFGPGTRLTVL.

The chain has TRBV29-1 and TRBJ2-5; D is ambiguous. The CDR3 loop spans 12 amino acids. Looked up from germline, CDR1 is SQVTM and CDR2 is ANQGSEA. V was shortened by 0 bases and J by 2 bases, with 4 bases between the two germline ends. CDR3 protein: CSVEEAQETQYF. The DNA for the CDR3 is TGCAGCGTTGAAGAGGCGCAAGAGACCCAGTACTTC.

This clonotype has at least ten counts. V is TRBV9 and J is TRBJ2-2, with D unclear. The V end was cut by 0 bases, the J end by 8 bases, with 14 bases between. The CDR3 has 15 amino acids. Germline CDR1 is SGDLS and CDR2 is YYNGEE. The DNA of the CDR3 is TGTGCCAGCAGCGTAGGGACGATGAGGTCAGGGGAGCTGTTTTTT. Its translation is CASSVGTMRSGELFF.

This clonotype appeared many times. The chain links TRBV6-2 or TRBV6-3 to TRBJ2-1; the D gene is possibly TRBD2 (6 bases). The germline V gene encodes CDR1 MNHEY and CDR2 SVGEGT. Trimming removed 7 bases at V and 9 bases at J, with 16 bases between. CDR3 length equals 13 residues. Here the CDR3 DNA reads TGTGCCAGCAACCCCCCTAGCGTTACTGAGCAGTTCTTC. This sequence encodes CASNPPSVTEQFF.

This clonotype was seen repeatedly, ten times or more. The CDR3 protein is CATSRLAGSTDTQYF. DNA of the CDR3: TGTGCCACCAGCAGACTAGCGGGGAGCACAGATACGCAGTATTTT. This chain links TRBV15 with TRBJ2-3; 9 positions agree with TRBD2. The CDR3 runs to 15 residues. Germline CDR1 LNHNV, CDR2 YYDKDF (reference sequence). Losses at the gene ends were 2 bases for V and 0 bases for J; bases not matched to a gene: 0.

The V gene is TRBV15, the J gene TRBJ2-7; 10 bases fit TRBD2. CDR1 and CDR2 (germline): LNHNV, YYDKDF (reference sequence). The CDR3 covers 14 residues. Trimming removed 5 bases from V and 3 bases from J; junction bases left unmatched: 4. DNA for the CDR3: TGTGCCACCAGCGCTAGCGGGAGCTTCTACGAGCAGTACTTC. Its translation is CATSASGSFYEQYF.

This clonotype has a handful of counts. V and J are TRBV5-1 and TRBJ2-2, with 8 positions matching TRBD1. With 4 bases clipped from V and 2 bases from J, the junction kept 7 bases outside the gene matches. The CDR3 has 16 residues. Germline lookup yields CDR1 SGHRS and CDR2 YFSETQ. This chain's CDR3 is CASSTPTGANTGELFF. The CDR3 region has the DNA TGCGCCAGCAGCACCCCGACAGGGGCAAACACCGGGGAGCTGTTTTTT.

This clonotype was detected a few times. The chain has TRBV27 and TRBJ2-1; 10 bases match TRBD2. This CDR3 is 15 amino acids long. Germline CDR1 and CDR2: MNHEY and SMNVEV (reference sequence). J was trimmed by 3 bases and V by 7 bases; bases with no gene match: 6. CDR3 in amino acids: CASTPIAGGYNEQFF. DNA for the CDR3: TGTGCCAGCACACCTATAGCGGGGGGCTACAATGAGCAGTTCTTC.

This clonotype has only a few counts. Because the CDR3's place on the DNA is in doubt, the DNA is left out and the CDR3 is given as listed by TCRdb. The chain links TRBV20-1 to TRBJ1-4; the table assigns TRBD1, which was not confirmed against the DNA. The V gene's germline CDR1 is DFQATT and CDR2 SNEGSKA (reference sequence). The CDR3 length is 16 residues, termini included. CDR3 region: CSPGTGGGRVMKNCFF.

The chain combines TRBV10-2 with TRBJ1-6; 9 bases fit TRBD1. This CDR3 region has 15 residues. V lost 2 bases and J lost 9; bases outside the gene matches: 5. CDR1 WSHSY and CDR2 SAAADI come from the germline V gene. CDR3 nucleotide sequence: TGCGCCAGCAGTGAGCTGGACAGGGGACCTTCACCCCTCCACTTT. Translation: CASSELDRGPSPLHF.

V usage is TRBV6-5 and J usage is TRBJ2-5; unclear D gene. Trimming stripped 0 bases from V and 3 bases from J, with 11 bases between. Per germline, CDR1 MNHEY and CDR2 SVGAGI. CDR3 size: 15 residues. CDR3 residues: CASSYSFKGKETQYF. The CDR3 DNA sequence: TGTGCCAGCAGTTACTCGTTTAAAGGAAAAGAGACCCAGTACTTC.

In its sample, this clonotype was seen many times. This CDR3 reads CASSLRNEQFF. DNA of the CDR3: TGTGCCAGCAGCCTGAGAAATGAGCAGTTCTTC. The rearrangement links TRBV7-8 to TRBJ2-1; D ambiguous. V lost 5 bases to trimming and J lost 7 bases, with 6 bases between them. The germline CDR1 and CDR2 sequences are SGHVS and FQNEAQ. CDR3 length: 11 amino acids.

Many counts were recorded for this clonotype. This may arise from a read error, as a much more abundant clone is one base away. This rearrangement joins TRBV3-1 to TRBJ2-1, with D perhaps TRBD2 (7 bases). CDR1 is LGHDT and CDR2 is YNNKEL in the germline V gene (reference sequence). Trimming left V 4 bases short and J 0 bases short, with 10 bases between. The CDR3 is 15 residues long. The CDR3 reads CASSRGGSSYNEQFF. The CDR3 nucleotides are TGTGCCAGCAGCCGCGGGGGCAGCTCCTACAATGAGCAGTTCTTC.

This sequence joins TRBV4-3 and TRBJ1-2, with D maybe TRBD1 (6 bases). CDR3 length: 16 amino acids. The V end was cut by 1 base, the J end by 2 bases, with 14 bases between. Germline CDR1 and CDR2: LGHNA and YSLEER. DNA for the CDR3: TGCGCCAGCAGCCAAGCCGGGGGCGCGGTCAACTATGGCTACACCTTC. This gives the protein CASSQAGGAVNYGYTF.

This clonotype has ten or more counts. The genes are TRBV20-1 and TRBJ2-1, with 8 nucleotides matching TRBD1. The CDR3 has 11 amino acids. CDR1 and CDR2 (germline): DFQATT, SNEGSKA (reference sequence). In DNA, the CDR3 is TGCAGGACAGGGGATTACAATGAGCAGTTCTTC. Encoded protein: CRTGDYNEQFF.

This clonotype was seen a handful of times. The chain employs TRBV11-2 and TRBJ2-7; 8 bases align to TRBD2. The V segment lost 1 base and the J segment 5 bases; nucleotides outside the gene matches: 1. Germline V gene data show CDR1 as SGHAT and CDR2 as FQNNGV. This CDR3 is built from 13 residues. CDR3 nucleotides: TGTGCCAGCAGCTTAGGGCGGGGGGACGAGCAGTACTTC. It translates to CASSLGRGDEQYF.

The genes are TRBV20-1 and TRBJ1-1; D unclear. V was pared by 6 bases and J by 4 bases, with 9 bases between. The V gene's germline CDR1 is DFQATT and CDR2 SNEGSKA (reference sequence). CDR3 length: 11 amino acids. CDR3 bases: TGCAGTGCGGAACATGGCACTGAAGCTTTCTTT. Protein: CSAEHGTEAFF.

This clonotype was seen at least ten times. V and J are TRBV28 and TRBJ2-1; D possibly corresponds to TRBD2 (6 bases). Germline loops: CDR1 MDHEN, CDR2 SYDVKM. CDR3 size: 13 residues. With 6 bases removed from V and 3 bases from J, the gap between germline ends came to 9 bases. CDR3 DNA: TGTGCCAGCAGCGGGGGTGGCTACAATGAGCAGTTCTTC. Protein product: CASSGGGYNEQFF.

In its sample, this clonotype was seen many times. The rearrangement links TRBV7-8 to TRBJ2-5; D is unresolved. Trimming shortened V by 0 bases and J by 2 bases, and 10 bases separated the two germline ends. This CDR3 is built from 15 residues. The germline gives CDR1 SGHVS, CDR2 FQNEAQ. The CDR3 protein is CASSLAWTSQETQYF. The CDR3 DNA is TGTGCCAGCAGCTTAGCGTGGACGTCTCAAGAGACCCAGTACTTC. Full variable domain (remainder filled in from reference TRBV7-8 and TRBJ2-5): GAGVSQSPRYKVAKRGQDVALRCDPISGHVSLFWYQQALGQGPEFLTYFQNEAQLDKSGLPSDRFFAERPEGSVSTLKIQRTQQEDSAVYLCASSLAWTSQETQYFGPGTRLLVL.

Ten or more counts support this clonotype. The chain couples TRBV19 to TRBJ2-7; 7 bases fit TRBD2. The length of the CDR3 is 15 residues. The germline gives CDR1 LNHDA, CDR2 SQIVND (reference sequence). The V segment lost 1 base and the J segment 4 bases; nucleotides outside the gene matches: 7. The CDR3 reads CASSIGGDYVYEQYF. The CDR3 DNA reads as TGTGCCAGTAGTATAGGGGGGGACTACGTTTACGAGCAGTACTTC.

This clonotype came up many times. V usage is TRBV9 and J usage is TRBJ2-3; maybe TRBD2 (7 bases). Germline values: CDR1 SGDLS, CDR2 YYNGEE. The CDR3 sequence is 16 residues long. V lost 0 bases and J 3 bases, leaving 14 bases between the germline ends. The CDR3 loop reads CASSVATGRGTDTQYF. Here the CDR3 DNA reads TGTGCCAGCAGCGTAGCTACAGGGAGGGGAACAGATACGCAGTATTTT.